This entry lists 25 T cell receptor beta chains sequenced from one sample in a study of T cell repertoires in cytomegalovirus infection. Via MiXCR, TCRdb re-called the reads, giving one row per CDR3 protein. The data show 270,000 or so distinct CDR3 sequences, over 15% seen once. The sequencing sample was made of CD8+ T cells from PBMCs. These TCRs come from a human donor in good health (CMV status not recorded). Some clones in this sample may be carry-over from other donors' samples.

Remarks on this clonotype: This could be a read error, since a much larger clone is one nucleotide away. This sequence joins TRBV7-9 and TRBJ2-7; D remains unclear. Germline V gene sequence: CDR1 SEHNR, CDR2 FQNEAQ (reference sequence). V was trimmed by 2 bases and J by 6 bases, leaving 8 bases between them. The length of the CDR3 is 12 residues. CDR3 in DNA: TGTGCCAGCAGCTTAACGGTTCGCGAGCAGTACTTC. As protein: CASSLTVREQYF.

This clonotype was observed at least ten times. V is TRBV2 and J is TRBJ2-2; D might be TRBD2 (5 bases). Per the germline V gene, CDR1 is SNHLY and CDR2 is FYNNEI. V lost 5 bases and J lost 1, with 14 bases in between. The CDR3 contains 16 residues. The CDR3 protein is CASSLPRDRNTGELFF. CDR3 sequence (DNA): TGTGCCAGCAGTCTCCCCCGGGATCGGAACACCGGGGAGCTGTTTTTT.

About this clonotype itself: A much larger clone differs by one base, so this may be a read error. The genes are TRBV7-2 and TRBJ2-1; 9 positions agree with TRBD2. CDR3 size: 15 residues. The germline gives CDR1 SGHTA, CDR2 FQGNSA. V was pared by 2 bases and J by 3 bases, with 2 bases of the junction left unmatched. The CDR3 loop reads CASSLISGGYNEQFF. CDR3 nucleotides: TGTGCCAGCAGCTTAATTAGCGGGGGCTACAATGAGCAGTTCTTC.

The CDR3 sequence is CASTYGGQMNTEAFF. CDR3 in DNA: TGTGCCAGTACCTACGGGGGACAGATGAACACTGAAGCTTTCTTT. The J gene is TRBJ1-1, the V gene TRBV19, with 7 nucleotides matching TRBD1. V trimming: 7 bases; J trimming: 0 bases; junction bases outside the gene matches: 8. CDR1 and CDR2 from the germline V gene are LNHDA and SQIVND (reference sequence). The CDR3 covers 15 residues.

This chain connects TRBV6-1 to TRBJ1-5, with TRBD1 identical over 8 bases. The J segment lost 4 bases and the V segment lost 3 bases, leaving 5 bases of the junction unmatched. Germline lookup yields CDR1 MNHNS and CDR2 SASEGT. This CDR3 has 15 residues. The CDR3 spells CASSDPTGGNQPQHF. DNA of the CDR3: TGTGCCAGCAGTGATCCTACAGGGGGTAATCAGCCCCAGCATTTT.

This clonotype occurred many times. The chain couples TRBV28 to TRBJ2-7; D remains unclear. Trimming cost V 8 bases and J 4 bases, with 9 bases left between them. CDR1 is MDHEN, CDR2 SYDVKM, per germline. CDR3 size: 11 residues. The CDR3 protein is CASGPGYEQYF. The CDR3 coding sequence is TGTGCCAGCGGCCCAGGTTACGAGCAGTACTTC.

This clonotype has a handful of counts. The DNA for the CDR3 is TGCAGTGCTAGTTACGGACTAGCGGGGGGATCCGGGGAGCTGTTTTTT. Translated, it gives CSASYGLAGGSGELFF. This chain connects TRBV20-1 to TRBJ2-2, with 14 nucleotides matching TRBD2. Germline trimming cut 3 bases from V and 6 bases from J; bases unmatched to any gene: 6. Germline V CDR1 and CDR2: DFQATT, SNEGSKA (reference sequence). The length of the CDR3 is 16 residues.

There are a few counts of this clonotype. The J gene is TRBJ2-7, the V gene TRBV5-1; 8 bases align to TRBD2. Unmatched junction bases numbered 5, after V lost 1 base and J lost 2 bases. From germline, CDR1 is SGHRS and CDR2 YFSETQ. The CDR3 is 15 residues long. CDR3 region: CASSLYIGGAYEQYF. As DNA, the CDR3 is TGCGCCAGCAGCTTGTATATCGGGGGGGCCTACGAGCAGTACTTC. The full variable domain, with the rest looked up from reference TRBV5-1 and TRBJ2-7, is KAGVTQTPRYLIKTRGQQVTLSCSPISGHRSVSWYQQTPGQGLQFLFEYFSETQRNKGNFPGRFSGRQFSNSRSEMNVSTLELGDSALYLCASSLYIGGAYEQYFGPGTRLTVT.

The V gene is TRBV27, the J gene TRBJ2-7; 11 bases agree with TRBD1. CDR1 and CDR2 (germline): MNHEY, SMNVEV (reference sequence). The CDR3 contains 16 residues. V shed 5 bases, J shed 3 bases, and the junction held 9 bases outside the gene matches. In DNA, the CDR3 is TGTGCCAGCAGTGAAAAAAGGACAGGGGGCCTCTACGAGCAGTACTTC. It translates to CASSEKRTGGLYEQYF.

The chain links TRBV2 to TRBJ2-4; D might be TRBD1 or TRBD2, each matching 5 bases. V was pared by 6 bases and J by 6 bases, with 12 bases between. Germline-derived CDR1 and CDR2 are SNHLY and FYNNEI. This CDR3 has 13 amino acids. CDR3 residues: CASRGDGINIQYF. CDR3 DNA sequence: TGTGCCAGCAGGGGGGACGGAATAAACATTCAGTACTTC.

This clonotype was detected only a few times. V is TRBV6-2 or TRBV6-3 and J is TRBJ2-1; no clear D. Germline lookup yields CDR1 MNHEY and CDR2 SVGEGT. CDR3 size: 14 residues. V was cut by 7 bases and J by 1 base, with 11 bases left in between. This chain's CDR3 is CASIKGWSYNEQFF. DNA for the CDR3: TGTGCCAGCATCAAGGGCTGGTCCTACAATGAGCAGTTCTTC.

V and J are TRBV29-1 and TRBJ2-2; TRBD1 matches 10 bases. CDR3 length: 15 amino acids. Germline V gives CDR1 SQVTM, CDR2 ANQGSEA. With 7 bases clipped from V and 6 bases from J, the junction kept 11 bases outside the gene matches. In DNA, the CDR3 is TGCAGCGCCCTCTTCGACAGGGGGCTTGCCGGGGAGCTGTTTTTT. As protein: CSALFDRGLAGELFF.

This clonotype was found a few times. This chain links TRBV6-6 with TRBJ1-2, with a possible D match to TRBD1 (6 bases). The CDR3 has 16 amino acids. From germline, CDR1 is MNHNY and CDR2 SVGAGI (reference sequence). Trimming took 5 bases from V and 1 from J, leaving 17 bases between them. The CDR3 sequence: CASSNLSGGSNYGYTF. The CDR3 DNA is TGTGCCAGCAGTAACTTGTCGGGGGGCAGTAACTATGGCTACACCTTC.

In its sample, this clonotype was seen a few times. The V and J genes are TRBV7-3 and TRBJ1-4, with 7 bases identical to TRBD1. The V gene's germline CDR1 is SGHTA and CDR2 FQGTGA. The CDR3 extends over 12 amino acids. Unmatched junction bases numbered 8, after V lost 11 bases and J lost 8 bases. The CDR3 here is CAEGAGKEKLFF. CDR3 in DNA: TGTGCCGAGGGGGCTGGGAAGGAAAAACTGTTTTTT.

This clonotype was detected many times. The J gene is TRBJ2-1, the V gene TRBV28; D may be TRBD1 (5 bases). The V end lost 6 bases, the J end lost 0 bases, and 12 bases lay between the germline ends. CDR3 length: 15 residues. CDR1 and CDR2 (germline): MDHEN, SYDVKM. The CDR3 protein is CASSPRTSSYNEQFF. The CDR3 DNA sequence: TGTGCCAGCAGCCCCCGGACAAGCTCCTACAATGAGCAGTTCTTC.

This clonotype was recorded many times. The CDR3 is CASSFSAGGISYEQYF. DNA for the CDR3: TGTGCCAGCAGCTTTTCTGCGGGGGGGATTTCCTACGAGCAGTACTTC. The genes are TRBV7-2 and TRBJ2-7; 9 nucleotides agree with TRBD2. The germline gives CDR1 SGHTA, CDR2 FQGNSA. The V and J ends lost 3 bases and 1 base, in that order; junction bases with no gene match: 7. This CDR3 contains 16 residues.

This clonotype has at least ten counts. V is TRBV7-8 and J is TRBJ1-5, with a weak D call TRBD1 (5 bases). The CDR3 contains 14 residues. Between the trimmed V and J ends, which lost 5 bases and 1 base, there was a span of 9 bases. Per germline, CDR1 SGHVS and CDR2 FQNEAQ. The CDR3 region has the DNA TGTGCCAGCAGCCACCGGGACAGCAATCAGCCCCAGCATTTT. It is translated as CASSHRDSNQPQHF.

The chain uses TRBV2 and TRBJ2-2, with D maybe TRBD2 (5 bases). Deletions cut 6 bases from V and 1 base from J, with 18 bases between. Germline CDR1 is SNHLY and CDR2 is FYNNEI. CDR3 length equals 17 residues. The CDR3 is CASRGEGFAWNTGELFF. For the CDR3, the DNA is TGTGCCAGCAGGGGTGAGGGCTTCGCGTGGAACACCGGGGAGCTGTTTTTT.

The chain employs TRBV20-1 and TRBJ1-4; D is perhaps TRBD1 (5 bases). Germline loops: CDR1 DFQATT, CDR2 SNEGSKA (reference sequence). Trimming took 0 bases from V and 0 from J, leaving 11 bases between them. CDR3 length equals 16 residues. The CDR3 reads CSARDSGEATNEKLFF. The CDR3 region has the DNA TGCAGTGCTAGAGATTCGGGGGAGGCAACTAATGAAAAACTGTTTTTT.

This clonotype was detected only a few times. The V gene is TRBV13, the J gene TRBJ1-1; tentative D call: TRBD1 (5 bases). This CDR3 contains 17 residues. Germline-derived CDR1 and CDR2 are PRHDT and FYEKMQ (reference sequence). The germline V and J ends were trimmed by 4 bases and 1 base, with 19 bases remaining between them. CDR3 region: CASSSHVLTVPNTEAFF. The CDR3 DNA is TGTGCCAGCAGCTCGCATGTATTGACAGTTCCGAACACTGAAGCTTTCTTT.

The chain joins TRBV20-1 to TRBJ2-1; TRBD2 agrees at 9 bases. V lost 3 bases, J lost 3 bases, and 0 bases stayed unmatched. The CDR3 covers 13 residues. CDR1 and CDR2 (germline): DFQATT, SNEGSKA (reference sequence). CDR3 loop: CSARRGGYNEQFF. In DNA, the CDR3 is TGCAGTGCTAGGCGGGGGGGCTACAATGAGCAGTTCTTC.

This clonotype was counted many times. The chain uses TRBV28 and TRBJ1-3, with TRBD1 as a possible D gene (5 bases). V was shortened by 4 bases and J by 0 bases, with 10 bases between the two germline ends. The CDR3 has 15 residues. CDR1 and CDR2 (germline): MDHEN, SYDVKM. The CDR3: CASSSTGPSGNTIYF. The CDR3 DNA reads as TGTGCCAGCAGTTCCACAGGACCCTCTGGAAACACCATATATTTT.

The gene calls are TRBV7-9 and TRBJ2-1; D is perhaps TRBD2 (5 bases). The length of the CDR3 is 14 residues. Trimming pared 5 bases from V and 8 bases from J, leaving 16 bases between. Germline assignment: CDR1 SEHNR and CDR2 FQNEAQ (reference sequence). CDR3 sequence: CASSGILGLYEQFF. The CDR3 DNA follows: TGTGCCAGCAGCGGCATACTAGGCTTATATGAGCAGTTCTTC.

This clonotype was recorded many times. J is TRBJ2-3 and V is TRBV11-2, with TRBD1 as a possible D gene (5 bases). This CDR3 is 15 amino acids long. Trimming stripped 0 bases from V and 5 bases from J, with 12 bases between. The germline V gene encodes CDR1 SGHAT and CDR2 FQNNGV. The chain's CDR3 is CASSLERGTGDTQYF. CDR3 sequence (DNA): TGTGCCAGCAGCTTAGAAAGGGGAACGGGAGATACGCAGTATTTT.

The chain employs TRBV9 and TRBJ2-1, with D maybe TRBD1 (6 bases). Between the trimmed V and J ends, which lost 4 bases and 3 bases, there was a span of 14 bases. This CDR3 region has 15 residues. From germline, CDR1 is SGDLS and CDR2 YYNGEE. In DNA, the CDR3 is TGTGCCAGCAGCTCAACAGGGACGAACTACAATGAGCAGTTCTTC. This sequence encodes CASSSTGTNYNEQFF.